This T cell receptor beta chain was captured in a study of post-analysis software for immune sequencing data. Notes on the study in general: Significantly lower normalized Chao1 diversity was found in patients with multiple sclerosis relative to controls. Patients carried a handful of TRBV segments more frequently than controls did, and TRBV5-6, TRBV5-1 and TRBV20-1 were among them.

About this clonotype: Its antigen is as yet unknown.

Each TCR beta cDNA library carried unique molecular identifiers. TCRdb reanalysed the PCR reads using MiXCR and keeps one entry per CDR3 protein. Here the sample spans 600,000 to 750,000 distinct CDR3 sequences, roughly three fifths being singletons. Trimming took 3 bases from V and 4 from J; bases not matched to a gene: 4. Germline-derived CDR1 and CDR2 are SGHRS and YFSETQ. The CDR3 runs to 14 residues. This TCR came from a girl aged 2 to 10 with multiple sclerosis. Sequenced material: blood. The chain combines TRBV5-1 with TRBJ2-7; 10 bases match TRBD2. CDR3 region: CASSSELAGYEQYF. In DNA, the CDR3 is TGCGCCAGCAGCTCGGAACTAGCGGGGTACGAGCAGTACTTC.